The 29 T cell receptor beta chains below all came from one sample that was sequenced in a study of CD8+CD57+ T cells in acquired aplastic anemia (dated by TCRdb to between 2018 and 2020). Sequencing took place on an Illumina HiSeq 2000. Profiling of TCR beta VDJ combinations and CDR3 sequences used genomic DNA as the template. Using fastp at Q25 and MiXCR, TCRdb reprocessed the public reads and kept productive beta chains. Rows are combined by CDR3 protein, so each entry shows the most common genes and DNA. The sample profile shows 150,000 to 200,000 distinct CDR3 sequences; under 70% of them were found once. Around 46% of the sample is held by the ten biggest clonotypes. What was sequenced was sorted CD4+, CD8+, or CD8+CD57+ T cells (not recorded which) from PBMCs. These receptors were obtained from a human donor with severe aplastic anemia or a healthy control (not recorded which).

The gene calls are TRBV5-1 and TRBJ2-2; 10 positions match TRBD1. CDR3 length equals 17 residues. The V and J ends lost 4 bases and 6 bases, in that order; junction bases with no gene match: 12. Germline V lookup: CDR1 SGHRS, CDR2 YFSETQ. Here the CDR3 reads CASSGGQGGLFAGELFF. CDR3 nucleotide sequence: TGCGCCAGCAGCGGAGGACAGGGGGGTCTCTTCGCCGGGGAGCTGTTTTTT.

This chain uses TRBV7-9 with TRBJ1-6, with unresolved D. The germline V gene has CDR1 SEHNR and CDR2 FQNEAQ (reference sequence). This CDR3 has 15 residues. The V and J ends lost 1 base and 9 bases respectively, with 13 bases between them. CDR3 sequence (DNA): TGTGCCAGCAGCTTAGGCCTCGAAAGGGCTTCACCCCTCCACTTT. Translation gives CASSLGLERASPLHF.

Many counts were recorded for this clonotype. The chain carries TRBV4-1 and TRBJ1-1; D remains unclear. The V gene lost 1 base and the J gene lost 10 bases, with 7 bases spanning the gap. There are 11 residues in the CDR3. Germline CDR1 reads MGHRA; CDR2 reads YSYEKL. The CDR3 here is CASSQGGPAFF. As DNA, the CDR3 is TGCGCCAGCAGCCAAGGAGGGCCAGCTTTCTTT.

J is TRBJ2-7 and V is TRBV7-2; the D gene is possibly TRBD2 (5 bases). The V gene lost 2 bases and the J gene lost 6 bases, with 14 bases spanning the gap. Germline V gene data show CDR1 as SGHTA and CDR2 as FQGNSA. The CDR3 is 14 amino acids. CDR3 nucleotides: TGTGCCAGCAGCTTAACGGGATCCCTGTTCGAGCAGTACTTC. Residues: CASSLTGSLFEQYF.

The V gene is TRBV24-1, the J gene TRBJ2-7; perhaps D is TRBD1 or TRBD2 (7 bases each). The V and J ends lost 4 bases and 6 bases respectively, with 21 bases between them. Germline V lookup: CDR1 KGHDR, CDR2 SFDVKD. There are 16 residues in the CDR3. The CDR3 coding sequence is TGTGCCACCAGTGACCCCTCTGACAGGGAGGGGATCGAGCAGTACTTC. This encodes CATSDPSDREGIEQYF.

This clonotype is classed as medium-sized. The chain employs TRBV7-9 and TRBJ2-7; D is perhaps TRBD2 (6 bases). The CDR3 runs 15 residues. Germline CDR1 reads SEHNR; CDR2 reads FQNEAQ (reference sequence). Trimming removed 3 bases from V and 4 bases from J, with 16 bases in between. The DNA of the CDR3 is TGTGCCAGCAGCTTTAGGGACTGGGGGAGGTACGAGCAGTACTTC. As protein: CASSFRDWGRYEQYF.

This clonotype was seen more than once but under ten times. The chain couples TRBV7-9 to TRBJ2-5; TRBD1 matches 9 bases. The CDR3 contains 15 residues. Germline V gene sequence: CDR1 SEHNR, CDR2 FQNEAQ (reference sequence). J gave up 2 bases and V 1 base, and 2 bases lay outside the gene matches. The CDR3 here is CASSLGGQGQETQYF. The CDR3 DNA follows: TGTGCCAGCAGCTTAGGGGGACAGGGTCAAGAGACCCAGTACTTC.

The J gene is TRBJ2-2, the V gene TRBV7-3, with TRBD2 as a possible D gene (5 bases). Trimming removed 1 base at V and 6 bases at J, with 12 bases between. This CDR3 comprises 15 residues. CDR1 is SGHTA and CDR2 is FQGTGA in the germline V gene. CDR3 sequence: CASSLNFGVAGELFF. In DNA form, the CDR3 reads TGTGCCAGCAGCTTAAACTTCGGGGTGGCCGGGGAGCTGTTTTTT.

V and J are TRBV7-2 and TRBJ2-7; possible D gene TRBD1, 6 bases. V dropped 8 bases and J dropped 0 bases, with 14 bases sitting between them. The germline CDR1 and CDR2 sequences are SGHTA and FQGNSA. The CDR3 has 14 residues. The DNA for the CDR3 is TGTGCCAGCTCACTGCGACAGGCCTCCTACGAGCAGTACTTC. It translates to CASSLRQASYEQYF.

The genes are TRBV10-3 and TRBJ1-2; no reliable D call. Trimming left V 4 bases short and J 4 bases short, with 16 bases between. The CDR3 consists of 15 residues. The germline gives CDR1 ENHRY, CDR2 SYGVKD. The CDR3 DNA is TGTGCCATCAGTGTGAATCCCACGGCGGGCTATGGCTACACCTTC. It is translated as CAISVNPTAGYGYTF.

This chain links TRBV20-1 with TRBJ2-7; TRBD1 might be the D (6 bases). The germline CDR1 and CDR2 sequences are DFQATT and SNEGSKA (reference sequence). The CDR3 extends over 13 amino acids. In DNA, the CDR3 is TGCAGCGTCGAAGAGGTACAGGGTGACGAGCAGTACTTC. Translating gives CSVEEVQGDEQYF.

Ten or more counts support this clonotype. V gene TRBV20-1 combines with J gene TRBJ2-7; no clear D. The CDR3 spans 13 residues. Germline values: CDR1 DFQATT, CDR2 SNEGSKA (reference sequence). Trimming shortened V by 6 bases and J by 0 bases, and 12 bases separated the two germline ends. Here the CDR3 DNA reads TGCAGTGCCCCGAGCCCCATCTCCTACGAGCAGTACTTC. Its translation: CSAPSPISYEQYF.

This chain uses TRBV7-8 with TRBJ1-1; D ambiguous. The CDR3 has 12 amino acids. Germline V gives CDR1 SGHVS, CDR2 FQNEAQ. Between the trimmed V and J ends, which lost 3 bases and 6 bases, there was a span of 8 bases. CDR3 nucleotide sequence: TGTGCCAGCAGCTTCTCAGGTGCTGAAGCTTTCTTT. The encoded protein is CASSFSGAEAFF.

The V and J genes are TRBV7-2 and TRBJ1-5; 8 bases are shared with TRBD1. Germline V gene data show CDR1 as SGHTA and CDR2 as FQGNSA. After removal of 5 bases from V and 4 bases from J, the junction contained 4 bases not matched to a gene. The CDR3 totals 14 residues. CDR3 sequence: CASSTRQGNQPQHF. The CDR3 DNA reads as TGTGCCAGCAGCACGAGACAGGGGAATCAGCCCCAGCATTTT.

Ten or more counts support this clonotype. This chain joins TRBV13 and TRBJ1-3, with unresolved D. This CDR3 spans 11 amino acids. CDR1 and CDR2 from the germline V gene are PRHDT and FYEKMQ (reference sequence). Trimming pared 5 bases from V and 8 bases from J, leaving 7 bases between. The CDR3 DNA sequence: TGTGCCAGCAGCCCCCAGCACACCATATATTTT. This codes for CASSPQHTIYF.

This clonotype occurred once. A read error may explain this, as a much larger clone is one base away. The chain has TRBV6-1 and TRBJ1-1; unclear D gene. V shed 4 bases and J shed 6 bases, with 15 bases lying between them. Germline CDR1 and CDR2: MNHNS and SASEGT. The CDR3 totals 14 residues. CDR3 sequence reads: CASSGRRVGAEAFF. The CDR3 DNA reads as TGTGCCAGCAGTGGAAGGAGGGTGGGCGCTGAAGCTTTCTTT.

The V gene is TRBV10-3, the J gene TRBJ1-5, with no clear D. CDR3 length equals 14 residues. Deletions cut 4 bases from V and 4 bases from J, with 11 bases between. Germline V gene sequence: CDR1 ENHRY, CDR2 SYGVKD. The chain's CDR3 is CAISASRDNQPQHF. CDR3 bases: TGTGCCATCAGTGCAAGTCGAGATAATCAGCCCCAGCATTTT.

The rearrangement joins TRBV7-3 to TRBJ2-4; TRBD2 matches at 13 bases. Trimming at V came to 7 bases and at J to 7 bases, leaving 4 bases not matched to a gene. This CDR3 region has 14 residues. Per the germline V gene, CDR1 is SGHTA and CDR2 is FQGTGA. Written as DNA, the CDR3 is TGTGCCAGCACCCCGGGACTAGCGGGGAACATTCAGTACTTC. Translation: CASTPGLAGNIQYF. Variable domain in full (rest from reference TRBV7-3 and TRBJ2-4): GAGVSQTPSNKVTEKGKYVELRCDPISGHTALYWYRQSLGQGPEFLIYFQGTGAADDSGLPNDRFFAVRPEGSVSTLKIQRTERGDSAVYLCASTPGLAGNIQYFGAGTRLSVL.

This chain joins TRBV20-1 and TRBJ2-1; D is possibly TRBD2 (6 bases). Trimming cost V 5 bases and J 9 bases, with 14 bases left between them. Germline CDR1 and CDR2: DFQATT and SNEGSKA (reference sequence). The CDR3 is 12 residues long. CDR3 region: CSARRDSAEQFF. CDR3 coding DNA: TGCAGTGCTCGCCGGGACTCAGCTGAGCAGTTCTTC.

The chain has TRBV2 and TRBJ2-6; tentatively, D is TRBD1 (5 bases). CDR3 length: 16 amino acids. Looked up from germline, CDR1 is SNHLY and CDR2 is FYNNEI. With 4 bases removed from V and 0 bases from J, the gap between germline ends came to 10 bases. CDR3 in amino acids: CASSGSQVSGANVLTF. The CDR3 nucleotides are TGTGCCAGCAGTGGGTCACAGGTCTCTGGGGCCAACGTCCTGACTTTC.

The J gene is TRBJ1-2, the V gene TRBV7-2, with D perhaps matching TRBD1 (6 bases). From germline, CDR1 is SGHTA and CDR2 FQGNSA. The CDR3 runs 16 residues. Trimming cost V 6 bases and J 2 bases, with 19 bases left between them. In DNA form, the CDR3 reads TGTGCCAGCAGTTACGAACCGGGACACAACAACTATGGCTACACCTTC. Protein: CASSYEPGHNNYGYTF.

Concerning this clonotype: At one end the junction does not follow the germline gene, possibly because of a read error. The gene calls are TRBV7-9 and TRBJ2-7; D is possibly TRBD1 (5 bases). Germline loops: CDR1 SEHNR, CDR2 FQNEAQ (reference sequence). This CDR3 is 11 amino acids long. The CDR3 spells CASSLRQGEDF. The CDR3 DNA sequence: TGTGCCAGCAGCTTACGGCAGGGCGAGGACTTC.

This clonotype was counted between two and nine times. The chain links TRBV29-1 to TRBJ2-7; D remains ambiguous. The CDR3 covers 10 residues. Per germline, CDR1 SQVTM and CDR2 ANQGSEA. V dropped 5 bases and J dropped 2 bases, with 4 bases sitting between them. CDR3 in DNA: TGCAGCGTTACGACCTACGAGCAGTACTTC. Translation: CSVTTYEQYF.

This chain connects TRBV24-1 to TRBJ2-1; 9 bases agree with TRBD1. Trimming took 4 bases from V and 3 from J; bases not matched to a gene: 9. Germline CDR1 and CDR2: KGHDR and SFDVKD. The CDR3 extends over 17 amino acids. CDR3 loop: CATSDPQGDRVYNEQFF. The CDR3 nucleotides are TGTGCCACCAGTGACCCGCAGGGGGACAGGGTCTACAATGAGCAGTTCTTC.

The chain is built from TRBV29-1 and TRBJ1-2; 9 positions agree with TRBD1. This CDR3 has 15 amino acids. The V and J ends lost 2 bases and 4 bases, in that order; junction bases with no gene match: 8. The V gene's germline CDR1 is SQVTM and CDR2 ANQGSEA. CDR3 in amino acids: CSVESETGGGYGYTF. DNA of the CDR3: TGCAGCGTTGAAAGCGAGACAGGGGGAGGCTATGGCTACACCTTC.

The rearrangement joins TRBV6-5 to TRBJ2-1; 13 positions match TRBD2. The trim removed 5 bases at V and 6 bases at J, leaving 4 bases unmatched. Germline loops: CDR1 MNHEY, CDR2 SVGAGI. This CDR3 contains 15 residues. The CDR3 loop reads CASSGGLAGINEQFF. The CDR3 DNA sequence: TGTGCCAGCAGTGGGGGACTAGCGGGGATCAATGAGCAGTTCTTC.

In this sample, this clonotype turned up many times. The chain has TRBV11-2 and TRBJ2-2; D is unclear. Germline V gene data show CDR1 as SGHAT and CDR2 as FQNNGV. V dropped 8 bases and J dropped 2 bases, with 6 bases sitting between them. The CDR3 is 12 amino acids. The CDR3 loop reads CASPGNTGELFF. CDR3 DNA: TGTGCCAGCCCTGGAAACACCGGGGAGCTGTTTTTT.

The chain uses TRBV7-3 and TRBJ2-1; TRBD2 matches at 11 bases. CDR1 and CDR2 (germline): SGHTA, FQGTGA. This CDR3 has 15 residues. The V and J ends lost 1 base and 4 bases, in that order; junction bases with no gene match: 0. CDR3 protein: CASSLIAGGYNEQFF. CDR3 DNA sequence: TGTGCCAGCAGCTTAATAGCGGGAGGGTACAATGAGCAGTTCTTC.

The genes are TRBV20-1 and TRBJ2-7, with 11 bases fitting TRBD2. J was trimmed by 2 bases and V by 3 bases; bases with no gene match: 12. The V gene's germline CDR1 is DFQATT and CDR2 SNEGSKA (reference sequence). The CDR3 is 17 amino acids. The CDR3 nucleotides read TGCAGTGCTAGGGGTGGATTAGCGGGAGGGCCTACCTACGAGCAGTACTTC. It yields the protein CSARGGLAGGPTYEQYF.